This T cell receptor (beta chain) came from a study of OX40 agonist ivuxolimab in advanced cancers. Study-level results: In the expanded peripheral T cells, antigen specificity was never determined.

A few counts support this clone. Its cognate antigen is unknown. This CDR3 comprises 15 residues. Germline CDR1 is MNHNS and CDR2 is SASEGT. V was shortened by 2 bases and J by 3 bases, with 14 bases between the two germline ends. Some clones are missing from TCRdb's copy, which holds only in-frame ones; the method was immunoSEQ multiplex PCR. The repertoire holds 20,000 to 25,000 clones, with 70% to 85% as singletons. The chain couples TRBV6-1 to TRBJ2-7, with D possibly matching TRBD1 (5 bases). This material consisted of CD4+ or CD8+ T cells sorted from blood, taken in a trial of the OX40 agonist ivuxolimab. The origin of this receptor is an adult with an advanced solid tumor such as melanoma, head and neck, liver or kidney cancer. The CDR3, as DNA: TGTGCCAGCAGTGAAAAGGACACCCTGTACTACGAGCAGTACTTC. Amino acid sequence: CASSEKDTLYYEQYF.